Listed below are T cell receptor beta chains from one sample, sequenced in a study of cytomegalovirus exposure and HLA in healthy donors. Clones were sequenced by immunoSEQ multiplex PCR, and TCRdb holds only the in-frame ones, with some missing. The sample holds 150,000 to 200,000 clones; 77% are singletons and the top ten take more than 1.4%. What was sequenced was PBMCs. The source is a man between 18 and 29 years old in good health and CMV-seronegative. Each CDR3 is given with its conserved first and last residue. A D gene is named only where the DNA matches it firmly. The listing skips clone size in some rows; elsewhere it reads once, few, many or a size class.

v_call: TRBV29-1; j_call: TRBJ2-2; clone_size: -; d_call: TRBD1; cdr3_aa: CSVALDRGTGELFF; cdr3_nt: TGCAGCGTTGCGTTAGACAGGGGCACCGGGGAGCTGTTTTTT
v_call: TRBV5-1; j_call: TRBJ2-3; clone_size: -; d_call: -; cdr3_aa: CASSLTSAYTDTQYF; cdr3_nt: TGCGCCAGCAGCTTGACCAGCGCCTACACAGATACGCAGTATTTT
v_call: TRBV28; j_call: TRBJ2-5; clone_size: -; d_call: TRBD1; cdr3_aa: CASSTAGTGVQETQYF; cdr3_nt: TGTGCCAGCAGCACCGCGGGGACAGGGGTACAAGAGACCCAGTACTTC
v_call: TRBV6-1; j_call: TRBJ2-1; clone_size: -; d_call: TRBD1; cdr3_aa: CASNPDRVAYNEQFF; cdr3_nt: TGTGCCAGCAACCCGGACAGGGTAGCCTACAATGAGCAGTTCTTC
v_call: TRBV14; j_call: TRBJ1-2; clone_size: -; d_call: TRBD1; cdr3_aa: CASRRTGEVYGYTF; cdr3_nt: TGTGCCAGCAGGCGGACAGGGGAGGTTTATGGCTACACCTTC
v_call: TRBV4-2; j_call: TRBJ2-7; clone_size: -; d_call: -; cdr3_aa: CASSQEDFYEQYF; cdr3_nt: TGTGCCAGCAGCCAAGAGGACTTCTACGAGCAGTACTTC
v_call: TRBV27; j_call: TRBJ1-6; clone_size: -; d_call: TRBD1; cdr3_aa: CASSQRTGVMNSPLHF; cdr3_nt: TGTGCCAGCAGTCAGCGGACAGGGGTGATGAATTCACCCCTCCACTTT
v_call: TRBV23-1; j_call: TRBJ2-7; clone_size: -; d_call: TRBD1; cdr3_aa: CASSPGQGPHEQYF; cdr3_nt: TGCGCCAGCAGCCCGGGACAGGGGCCCCACGAGCAGTACTTC
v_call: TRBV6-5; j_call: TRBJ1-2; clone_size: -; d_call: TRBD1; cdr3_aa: CASRALGQGFGYTF; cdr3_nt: TGTGCCAGCAGAGCCCTGGGACAGGGGTTTGGCTACACCTTC
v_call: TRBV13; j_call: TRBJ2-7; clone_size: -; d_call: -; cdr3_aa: CASSLRQSYEQYF; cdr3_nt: TGTGCCAGCAGCCTACGACAGTCCTACGAGCAGTACTTC
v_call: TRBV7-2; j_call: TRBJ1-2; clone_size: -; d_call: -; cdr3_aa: CASSLALGGGGYGYTF; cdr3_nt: TGTGCCAGCAGCTTAGCATTGGGGGGGGGCGGCTATGGCTACACCTTC
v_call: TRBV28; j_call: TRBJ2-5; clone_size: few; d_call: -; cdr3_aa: CASSSGEYQETQYF; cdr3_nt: TGTGCCAGCAGTTCGGGAGAGTACCAAGAGACCCAGTACTTC
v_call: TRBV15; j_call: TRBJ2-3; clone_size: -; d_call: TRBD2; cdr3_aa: CATSRDKGSGGVKADTQYF; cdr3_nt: TGTGCCACCAGCAGAGATAAGGGTAGCGGGGGGGTTAAGGCAGATACGCAGTATTTT
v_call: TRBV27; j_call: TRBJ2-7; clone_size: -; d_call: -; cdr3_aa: CASSLLRQGMSYEQYF; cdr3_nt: TGTGCCAGCAGTTTATTACGGCAGGGTATGTCCTACGAGCAGTACTTC
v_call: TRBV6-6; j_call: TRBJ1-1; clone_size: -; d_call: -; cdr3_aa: CAKQIISMNTEAFF; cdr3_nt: TGTGCCAAACAGATTATCAGCATGAACACTGAAGCTTTCTTT
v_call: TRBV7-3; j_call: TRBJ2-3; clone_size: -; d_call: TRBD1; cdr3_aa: CASSLHTGTGFDTQYF; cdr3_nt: TGTGCCAGCAGCCTCCACACCGGGACAGGGTTTGATACGCAGTATTTT
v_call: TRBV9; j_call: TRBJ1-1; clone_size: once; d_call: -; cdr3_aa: CASDRDIGTGLNTEAFF; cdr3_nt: TGTGCCAGCGACCGGGACATAGGGACCGGATTGAACACTGAAGCTTTCTTT
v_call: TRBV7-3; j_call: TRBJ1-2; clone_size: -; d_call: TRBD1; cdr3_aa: CASSYGRGRGYTF; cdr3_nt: TGTGCCAGCAGCTACGGCAGGGGGCGAGGCTACACCTTC
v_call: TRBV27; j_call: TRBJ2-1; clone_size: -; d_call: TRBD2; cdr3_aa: CASSRGTSGTYNEQFF; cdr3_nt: TGTGCCAGCAGTCGTGGGACTAGCGGGACCTACAATGAGCAGTTCTTC
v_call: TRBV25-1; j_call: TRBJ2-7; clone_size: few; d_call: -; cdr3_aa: CASSSNYEQYF; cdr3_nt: TGTGCCAGCAGTTCCAACTACGAGCAGTACTTC
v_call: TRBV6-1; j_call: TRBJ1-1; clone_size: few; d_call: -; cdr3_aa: CASRGLDTEAFF; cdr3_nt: TGTGCCAGCCGGGGATTGGACACTGAAGCTTTCTTT
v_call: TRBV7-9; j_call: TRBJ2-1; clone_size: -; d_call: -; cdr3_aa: CASSVRGSIAGSYNEQFF; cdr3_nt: TGTGCCAGCAGCGTACGAGGGAGTATCGCGGGCTCCTACAATGAGCAGTTCTTC
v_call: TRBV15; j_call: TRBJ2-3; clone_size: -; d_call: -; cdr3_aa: CATSLFQETDTQYF; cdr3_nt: TGTGCCACCAGCCTATTCCAAGAAACAGATACGCAGTATTTT
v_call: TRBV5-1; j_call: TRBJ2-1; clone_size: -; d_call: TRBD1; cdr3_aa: CASSTGGYGSYNEQFF; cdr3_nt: TGCGCCAGCAGCACAGGGGGCTACGGCTCCTACAATGAGCAGTTCTTC
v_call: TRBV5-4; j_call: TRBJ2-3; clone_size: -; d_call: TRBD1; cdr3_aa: CASSLDRDRGLGVTDTQYF; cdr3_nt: TGTGCCAGCAGCTTGGACCGGGACAGGGGGCTGGGTGTAACAGATACGCAGTATTTT
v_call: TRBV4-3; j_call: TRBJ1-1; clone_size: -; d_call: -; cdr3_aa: CASSHLGEVTEAFF; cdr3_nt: TGCGCCAGCAGCCATTTAGGGGAGGTCACTGAAGCTTTCTTT
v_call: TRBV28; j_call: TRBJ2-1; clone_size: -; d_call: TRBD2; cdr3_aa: CASSSTSGSYNEQFF; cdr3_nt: TGTGCCAGCAGCTCCACTAGCGGGAGTTACAATGAGCAGTTCTTC
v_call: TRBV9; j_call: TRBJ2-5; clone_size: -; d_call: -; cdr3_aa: CASNEGTLLAETQYF; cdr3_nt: TGTGCCAGCAATGAGGGGACTCTGCTCGCGGAGACCCAGTACTTC
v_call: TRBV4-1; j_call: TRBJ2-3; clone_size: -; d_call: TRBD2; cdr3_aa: CASSQNVAGWGTDTQYF; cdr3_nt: TGCGCCAGCAGCCAAAATGTAGCGGGATGGGGAACAGATACGCAGTATTTT
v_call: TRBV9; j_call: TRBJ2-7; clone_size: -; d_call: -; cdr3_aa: CASSVAGQSYEQYF; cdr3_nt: TGTGCCAGCAGCGTAGCTGGACAGTCCTACGAGCAGTACTTC